This T cell receptor (beta chain) was sequenced during a study of beta chain features in type 1 diabetes. In this sample, this clone turned up a few times. cDNA synthesis used the whole RNA isolate, giving expressed TCRB sequences. Clones were read by immunoSEQ multiplex PCR, and TCRdb kept only the in-frame ones, dropping some. The profile shows just over 600,000 clones, roughly a sixth of them singletons. From germline, CDR1 is SGHAT and CDR2 FQNNGV. The junction had 13 bases not matched to a gene; V was cut back by 6 bases and J by 0 bases. The CDR3 totals 19 residues. This sequence joins TRBV11-2 and TRBJ2-6; 8 nucleotides match TRBD1. This sequence was found in a man aged 18 to 30 in good health. Sequencing was performed on naive CD4+ T cells from blood. The CDR3: CASRALRTGSNSGANVLTF. The DNA of the CDR3 is TGTGCCAGCAGGGCCTTGAGGACAGGGTCCAACTCTGGGGCCAACGTCCTGACTTTC.